One sample yielded the 2 T cell receptor beta chains listed below, sequenced in a study of T-cell memory formation after mild COVID-19. TCRdb re-derived calls from the 5' RACE reads in MiXCR, one entry per CDR3 protein. The sample holds about 150,000 distinct CDR3 sequences, about 28% seen once. Sequenced sample: PBMCs or a T cell subset sorted from them (not recorded which). The receptors stem from an adult woman who had mild COVID-19 (a few samples of this study predate the infection). Cell type and time point are not known.

V usage is TRBV20-1 and J usage is TRBJ1-5; D gene unclear. With 6 bases removed from V and 0 bases from J, the gap between germline ends came to 6 bases. The CDR3 sequence is 12 residues long. The germline V gene has CDR1 DFQATT and CDR2 SNEGSKA (reference sequence). In DNA form, the CDR3 reads TGCAGTGCCCTGAATAGCAATCAGCCCCAGCATTTT. Amino acid sequence: CSALNSNQPQHF.

This clonotype was recorded only once. The chain uses TRBV5-1 and TRBJ2-2, with 8 bases fitting TRBD2. This CDR3 region has 14 residues. Losses at the gene ends were 2 bases for V and 5 bases for J; bases not matched to a gene: 2. From germline, CDR1 is SGHRS and CDR2 YFSETQ. As DNA, the CDR3 is TGCGCCAGCAGCTTAACGGGAGGGACCGGGGAGCTGTTTTTT. Its translation is CASSLTGGTGELFF. The full variable domain, with the rest looked up from reference TRBV5-1 and TRBJ2-2, is KAGVTQTPRYLIKTRGQQVTLSCSPISGHRSVSWYQQTPGQGLQFLFEYFSETQRNKGNFPGRFSGRQFSNSRSEMNVSTLELGDSALYLCASSLTGGTGELFFGEGSRLTVL.